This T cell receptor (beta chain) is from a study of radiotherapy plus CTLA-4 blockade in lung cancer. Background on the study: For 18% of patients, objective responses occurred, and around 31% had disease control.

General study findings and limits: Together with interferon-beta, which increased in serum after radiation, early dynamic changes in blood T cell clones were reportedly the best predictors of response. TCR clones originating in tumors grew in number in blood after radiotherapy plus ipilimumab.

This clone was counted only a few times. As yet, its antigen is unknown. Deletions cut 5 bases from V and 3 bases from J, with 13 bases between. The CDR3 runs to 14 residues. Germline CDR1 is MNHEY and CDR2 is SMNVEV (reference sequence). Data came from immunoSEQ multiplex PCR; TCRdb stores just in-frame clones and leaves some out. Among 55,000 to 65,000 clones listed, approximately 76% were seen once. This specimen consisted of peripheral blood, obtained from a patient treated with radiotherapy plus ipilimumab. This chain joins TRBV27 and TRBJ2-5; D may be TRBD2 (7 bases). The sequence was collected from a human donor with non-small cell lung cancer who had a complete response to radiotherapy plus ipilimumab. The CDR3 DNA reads TGTGCCAGCAGTCGTACGGGGGGCGAAGAGACCCAGTACTTC. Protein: CASSRTGGEETQYF.